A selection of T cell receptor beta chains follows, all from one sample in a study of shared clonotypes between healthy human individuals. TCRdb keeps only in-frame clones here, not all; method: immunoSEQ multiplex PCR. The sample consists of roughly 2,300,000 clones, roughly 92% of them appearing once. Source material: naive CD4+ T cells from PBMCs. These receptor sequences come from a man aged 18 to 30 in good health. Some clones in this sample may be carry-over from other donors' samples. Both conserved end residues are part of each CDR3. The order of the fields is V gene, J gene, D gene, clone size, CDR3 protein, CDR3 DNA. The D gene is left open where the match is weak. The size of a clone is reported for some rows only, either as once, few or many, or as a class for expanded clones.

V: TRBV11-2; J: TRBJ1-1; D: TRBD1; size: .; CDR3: CASSPPVQGLNTEAFF; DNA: TGTGCCAGCAGCCCCCCGGTACAGGGGTTGAACACTGAAGCTTTCTTT
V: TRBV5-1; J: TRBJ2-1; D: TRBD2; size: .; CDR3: CASSLPTSGSDNEQFF; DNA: TGCGCCAGCAGCTTGCCCACTAGCGGGAGTGATAATGAGCAGTTCTTC
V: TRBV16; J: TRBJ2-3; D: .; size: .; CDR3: CASSQSTGRGGITDTQYF; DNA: TGTGCCAGCAGCCAATCCACCGGCAGGGGAGGAATCACAGATACGCAGTATTTT
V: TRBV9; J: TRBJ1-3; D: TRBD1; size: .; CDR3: CASSVAGRGTGNTIYF; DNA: TGTGCCAGCAGCGTAGCGGGCAGGGGGACTGGAAACACCATATATTTT
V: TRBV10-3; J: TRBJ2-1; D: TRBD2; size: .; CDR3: CAISTSGSNEQFF; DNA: TGTGCCATCAGTACTAGCGGGAGCAATGAGCAGTTCTTC
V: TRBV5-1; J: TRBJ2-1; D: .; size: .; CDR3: CASSLVSDEQFF; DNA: TGCGCCAGCAGCTTGGTATCGGATGAGCAGTTCTTC
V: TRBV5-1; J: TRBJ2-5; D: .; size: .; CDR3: CASSLDPITSQETQYF; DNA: TGCGCCAGCAGCTTGGATCCGATAACGTCCCAAGAGACCCAGTACTTC
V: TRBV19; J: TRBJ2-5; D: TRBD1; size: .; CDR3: CASSRTGVSETQYF; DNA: TGTGCCAGTAGTAGGACAGGGGTGTCAGAGACCCAGTACTTC
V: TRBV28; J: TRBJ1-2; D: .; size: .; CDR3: CASSTLGPYGYTF; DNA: TGTGCCAGCAGCACTCTGGGCCCCTATGGCTACACCTTC
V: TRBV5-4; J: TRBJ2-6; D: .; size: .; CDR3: CASSPINPAGANVLTF; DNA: TGTGCCAGCAGCCCTATCAACCCTGCTGGGGCCAACGTCCTGACTTTC
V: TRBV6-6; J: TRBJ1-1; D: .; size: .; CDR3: CASTTVGTEAFF; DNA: TGTGCCAGCACAACAGTGGGCACTGAAGCTTTCTTT
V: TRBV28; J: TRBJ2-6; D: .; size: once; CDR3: CASRPGLAGANVLTF; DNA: TGTGCCAGCAGACCAGGGTTAGCAGGGGCCAACGTCCTGACTTTC
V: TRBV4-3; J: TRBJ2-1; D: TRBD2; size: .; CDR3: CASSQELAGGPYGEQFF; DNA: TGCGCCAGCAGCCAGGAACTAGCGGGAGGACCGTACGGTGAGCAGTTCTTC
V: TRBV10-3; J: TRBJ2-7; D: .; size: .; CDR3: CAISEIGHAEQYF; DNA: TGTGCCATCAGTGAGATCGGCCACGCCGAGCAGTACTTC
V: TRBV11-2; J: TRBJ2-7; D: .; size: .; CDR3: CASSRLESQSEQYF; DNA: TGTGCCAGCAGCCGGTTGGAGTCTCAGTCCGAGCAGTACTTC
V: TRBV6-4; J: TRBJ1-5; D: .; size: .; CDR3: CASTAPRDGSNQPQHF; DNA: TGTGCCAGCACCGCCCCCCGGGACGGTAGCAATCAGCCCCAGCATTTT
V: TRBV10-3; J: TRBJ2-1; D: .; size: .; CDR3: CAISEGGRYNEQFF; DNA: TGTGCCATCAGTGAGGGCGGGCGCTACAATGAGCAGTTCTTC
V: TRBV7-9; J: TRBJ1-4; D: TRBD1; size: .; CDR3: CASSWTGVGEKLFF; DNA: TGTGCCAGCAGCTGGACAGGGGTAGGAGAAAAACTGTTTTTT
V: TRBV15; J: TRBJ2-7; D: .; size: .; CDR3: CATSRRDWGDQYF; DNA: TGTGCCACCAGCAGACGTGATTGGGGAGACCAGTACTTC
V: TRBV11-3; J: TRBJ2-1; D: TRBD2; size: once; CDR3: CASSYSGRANDEQFF; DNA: TGTGCCAGCAGCTATAGCGGGAGGGCCAACGATGAGCAGTTCTTC
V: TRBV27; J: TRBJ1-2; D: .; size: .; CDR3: CASSPTRLGYGYTF; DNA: TGTGCCAGCAGTCCCACCCGACTGGGGTATGGCTACACCTTC
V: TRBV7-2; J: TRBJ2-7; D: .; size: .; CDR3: CASSLLLQAYEQYF; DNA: TGTGCCAGCAGCTTACTGCTACAGGCCTACGAGCAGTACTTC
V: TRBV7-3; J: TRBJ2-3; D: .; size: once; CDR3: CASSPRVADTQYF; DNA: TGTGCCAGCAGCCCTCGGGTAGCAGATACGCAGTATTTT
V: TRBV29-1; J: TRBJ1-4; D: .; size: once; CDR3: CSVEALRDSYEKLFF; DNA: TGCAGCGTTGAAGCCCTTCGAGACAGTTATGAAAAACTGTTTTTT
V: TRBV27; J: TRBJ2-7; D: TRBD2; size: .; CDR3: CASSPNPTSGRYEQYF; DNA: TGTGCCAGCAGCCCTAATCCCACTAGCGGGAGGTACGAGCAGTACTTC
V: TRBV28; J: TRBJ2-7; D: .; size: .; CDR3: CASSTVGAPGGEQYF; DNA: TGTGCCAGCAGCACGGTGGGAGCCCCGGGTGGCGAGCAGTACTTC
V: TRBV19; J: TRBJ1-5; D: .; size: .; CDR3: CASSMEGVQPQHF; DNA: TGTGCCAGTAGTATGGAGGGAGTGCAGCCCCAGCATTTT
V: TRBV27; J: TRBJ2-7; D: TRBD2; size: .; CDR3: CASREYGGLSKEQYF; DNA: TGTGCCAGCAGAGAATACGGGGGGTTGAGTAAAGAGCAGTACTTC
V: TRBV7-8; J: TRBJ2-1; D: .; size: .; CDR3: CASSSPGDEQFF; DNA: TGTGCCAGCAGCTCTCCAGGGGATGAGCAGTTCTTC
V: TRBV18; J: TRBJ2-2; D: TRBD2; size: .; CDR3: CASSPRTLMGGSNTGELFF; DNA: TGTGCCAGCTCACCCCGGACCCTCATGGGGGGGTCCAACACCGGGGAGCTGTTTTTT
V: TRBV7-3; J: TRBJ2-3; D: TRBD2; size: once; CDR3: CASSLLASGIDTQYF; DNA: TGTGCCAGCAGCTTACTTGCTAGCGGGATAGATACGCAGTATTTT
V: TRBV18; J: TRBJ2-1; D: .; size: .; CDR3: CASSPGDGGFSNEQFF; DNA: TGTGCCAGCTCCCCCGGAGATGGGGGGTTCTCCAATGAGCAGTTCTTC
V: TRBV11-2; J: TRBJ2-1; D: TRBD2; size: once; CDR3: CASSSGLAGGPSSYNEQFF; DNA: TGTGCCAGCAGCTCGGGACTAGCGGGAGGGCCGAGCTCCTACAATGAGCAGTTCTTC
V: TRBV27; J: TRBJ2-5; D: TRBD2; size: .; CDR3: CASSGRAQETQYF; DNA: TGTGCCAGCAGCGGGAGGGCTCAGGAGACCCAGTACTTC
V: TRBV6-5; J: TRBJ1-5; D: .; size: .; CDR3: CATMRGATSNQPQHF; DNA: TGTGCCACCATGCGGGGGGCCACTAGCAATCAGCCCCAGCATTTT
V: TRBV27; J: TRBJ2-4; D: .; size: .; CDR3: CASSSSGLAKNIQYF; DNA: TGTGCCAGCAGTTCCAGCGGACTAGCCAAAAACATTCAGTACTTC
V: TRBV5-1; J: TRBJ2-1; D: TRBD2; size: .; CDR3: CASSVSGGPMEQFF; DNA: TGCGCCAGCAGCGTTAGCGGGGGTCCGATGGAGCAGTTCTTC
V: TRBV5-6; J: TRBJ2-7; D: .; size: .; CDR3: CASSLNSYEQYF; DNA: TGTGCCAGCAGCCTGAACAGTTACGAGCAGTACTTC
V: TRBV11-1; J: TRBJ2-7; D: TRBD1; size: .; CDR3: CASSFRTGGSYEQYF; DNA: TGTGCCAGCAGCTTCCGAACAGGGGGCTCCTACGAGCAGTACTTC
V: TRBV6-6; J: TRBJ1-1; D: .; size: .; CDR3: CASSSLTGNTEAFF; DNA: TGTGCCAGCAGTTCCTTGACGGGGAACACTGAAGCTTTCTTT
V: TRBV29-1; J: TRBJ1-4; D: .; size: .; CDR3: CSVDFNEKLFF; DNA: TGCAGCGTGGACTTTAATGAAAAACTGTTTTTT
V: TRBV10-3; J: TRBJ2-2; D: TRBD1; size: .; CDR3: CATPTGTNTGELFF; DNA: TGTGCCACGCCGACAGGGACCAACACCGGGGAGCTGTTTTTT
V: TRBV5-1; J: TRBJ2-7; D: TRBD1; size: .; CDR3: CASSLGDRAYEQYF; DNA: TGCGCCAGCAGCTTGGGGGACAGGGCTTACGAGCAGTACTTC
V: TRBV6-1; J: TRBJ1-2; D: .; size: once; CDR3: CASSARGECRKCRKTYGYTF; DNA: TGTGCCAGCAGTGCCAGAGGGGAATGTAGAAAATGTAGAAAGACCTATGGCTACACCTTC
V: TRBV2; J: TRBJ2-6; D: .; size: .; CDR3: CASSDGPASGANVLTF; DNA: TGTGCCAGCAGTGACGGACCTGCCTCTGGGGCCAACGTCCTGACTTTC
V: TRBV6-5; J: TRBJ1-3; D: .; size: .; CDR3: CASTGDGNTIYF; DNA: TGTGCCAGCACAGGGGATGGAAACACCATATATTTT
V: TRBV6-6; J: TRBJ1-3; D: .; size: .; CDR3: CASSPPRLSSGNTIYF; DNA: TGTGCCAGCAGTCCCCCACGCCTGAGCTCTGGAAACACCATATATTTT
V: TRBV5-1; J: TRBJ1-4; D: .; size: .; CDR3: CASSRDGLNEKLFF; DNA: TGCGCCAGCAGCCGTGACGGACTAAATGAAAAACTGTTTTTT
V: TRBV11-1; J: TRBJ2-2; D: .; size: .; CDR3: CASSSGRFTGELFF; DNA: TGTGCCAGCAGCTCCGGGCGGTTCACCGGGGAGCTGTTTTTT
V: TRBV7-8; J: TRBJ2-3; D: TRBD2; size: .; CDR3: CASSLDERGRASDTQYF; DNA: TGTGCCAGCAGCTTAGATGAGCGGGGGCGGGCCTCAGATACGCAGTATTTT
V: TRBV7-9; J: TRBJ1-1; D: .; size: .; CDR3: CASSFIGTGGTEAFF; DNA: TGTGCCAGCAGCTTCATCGGGACTGGGGGCACTGAAGCTTTCTTT
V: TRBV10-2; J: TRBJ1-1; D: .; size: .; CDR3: CASSEGVTYTEAFF; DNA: TGCGCCAGCAGTGAGGGGGTTACCTACACTGAAGCTTTCTTT
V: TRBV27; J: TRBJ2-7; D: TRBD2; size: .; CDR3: CASRPPISGSSYEQYF; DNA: TGTGCCAGCAGGCCCCCGATTAGCGGGAGTTCCTACGAGCAGTACTTC
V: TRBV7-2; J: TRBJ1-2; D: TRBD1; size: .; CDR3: CASSLLQGAEIYGYTF; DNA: TGTGCCAGCAGCTTATTACAGGGGGCAGAAATCTATGGCTACACCTTC
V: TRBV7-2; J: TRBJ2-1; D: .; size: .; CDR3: CASNPDYSYNEQFF; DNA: TGTGCCAGCAACCCCGACTACTCCTACAATGAGCAGTTCTTC
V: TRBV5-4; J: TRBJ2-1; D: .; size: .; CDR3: CASSASGLTDNEQFF; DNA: TGTGCCAGCAGCGCATCGGGACTTACAGACAATGAGCAGTTCTTC
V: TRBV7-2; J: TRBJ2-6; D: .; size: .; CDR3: CASSLGSGSYSGANVLTF; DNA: TGTGCCAGCAGCTTAGGCTCAGGGAGCTACTCTGGGGCCAACGTCCTGACTTTC